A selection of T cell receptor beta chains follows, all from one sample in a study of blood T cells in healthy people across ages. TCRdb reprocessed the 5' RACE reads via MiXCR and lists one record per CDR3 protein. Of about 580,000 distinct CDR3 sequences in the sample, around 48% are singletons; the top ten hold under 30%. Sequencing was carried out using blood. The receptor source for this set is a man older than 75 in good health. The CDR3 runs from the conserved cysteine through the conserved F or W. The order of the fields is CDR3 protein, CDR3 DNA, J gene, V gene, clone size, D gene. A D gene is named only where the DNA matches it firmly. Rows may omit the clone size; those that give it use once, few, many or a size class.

CDR3aa: CASSQDRGRRSGETPYF; CDR3nt: TGCGCCAGCAGCCAAGATCGTGGCCGACGATCAGGCGAGACCCCGTACTTC; j_gene: TRBJ2-7; v_gene: TRBV4-1; abundance: NA; d_gene: NA
CDR3aa: CSATEADAGTGELFF; CDR3nt: TGCAGTGCTACAGAAGCCGATGCTGGAACCGGGGAGCTGTTTTTT; j_gene: TRBJ2-2; v_gene: TRBV20-1; abundance: NA; d_gene: NA
CDR3aa: CASSARLADLAQYF; CDR3nt: TGTGCCAGCAGCGCCCGGCTAGCGGATTTGGCCCAGTACTTC; j_gene: TRBJ2-5; v_gene: TRBV6-5; abundance: many; d_gene: TRBD2
CDR3aa: CASSQNRGKAGGGDEQFF; CDR3nt: TGTGCCAGCAGCCAAAACAGGGGAAAAGCGGGAGGAGGCGATGAGCAGTTCTTC; j_gene: TRBJ2-1; v_gene: TRBV3-1; abundance: NA; d_gene: TRBD2
CDR3aa: CASSLDTGSYEQYF; CDR3nt: TGTGCCAGCAGCTTAGATACAGGGTCCTACGAGCAGTACTTC; j_gene: TRBJ2-7; v_gene: TRBV7-2; abundance: NA; d_gene: NA
CDR3aa: CASSPWGTATYEQYF; CDR3nt: TGTGCCAGCAGCCCATGGGGGACTGCTACCTACGAGCAGTACTTC; j_gene: TRBJ2-7; v_gene: TRBV13; abundance: few; d_gene: NA
CDR3aa: CASSIAGSYEQYF; CDR3nt: TGTGCCAGCAGTATAGCAGGGAGCTACGAGCAGTACTTC; j_gene: TRBJ2-7; v_gene: TRBV7-9; abundance: NA; d_gene: NA
CDR3aa: CASSLDERRTFYGYTF; CDR3nt: TGTGCCAGCAGCTTAGATGAAAGGCGCACCTTCTATGGCTACACCTTC; j_gene: TRBJ1-2; v_gene: TRBV7-2; abundance: NA; d_gene: NA
CDR3aa: CASSVDGDGYTF; CDR3nt: TGTGCCAGCAGCGTAGACGGGGATGGCTACACCTTC; j_gene: TRBJ1-2; v_gene: TRBV9; abundance: NA; d_gene: NA
CDR3aa: CASSRRGGQETQYF; CDR3nt: TGTGCCAGCAGCCGGCGAGGGGGTCAAGAGACCCAGTACTTC; j_gene: TRBJ2-5; v_gene: TRBV3-1; abundance: NA; d_gene: NA
CDR3aa: CASGDRASSYNSPLHF; CDR3nt: TGTGCCAGCGGTGACAGGGCGAGCTCCTATAATTCACCCCTCCACTTT; j_gene: TRBJ1-6; v_gene: TRBV6-6; abundance: many; d_gene: TRBD1
CDR3aa: CSASLGTGRANEQFF; CDR3nt: TGCAGTGCCTCGTTGGGGACAGGGAGGGCAAATGAGCAGTTCTTC; j_gene: TRBJ2-1; v_gene: TRBV20-1; abundance: NA; d_gene: TRBD1
CDR3aa: CASSLAGGLHSYEQYF; CDR3nt: TGTGCCAGCAGCTTAGCGGGGGGCCTACACTCCTACGAGCAGTACTTC; j_gene: TRBJ2-7; v_gene: TRBV7-8; abundance: NA; d_gene: NA
CDR3aa: CSVARRNTEAFF; CDR3nt: TGCAGCGTTGCCAGGAGGAACACTGAAGCTTTCTTT; j_gene: TRBJ1-1; v_gene: TRBV29-1; abundance: few; d_gene: NA
CDR3aa: CATTPGLAGGSEQYF; CDR3nt: TGTGCCACCACACCGGGACTAGCGGGAGGTAGCGAGCAGTACTTC; j_gene: TRBJ2-7; v_gene: TRBV15; abundance: few; d_gene: TRBD2
CDR3aa: CASKRDRGVTDTQYF; CDR3nt: TGTGCCAGCAAACGGGACAGGGGAGTGACAGATACGCAGTATTTT; j_gene: TRBJ2-3; v_gene: TRBV5-6; abundance: NA; d_gene: TRBD1
CDR3aa: CASSTDRVGGNTIYF; CDR3nt: TGTGCCAGCAGCACGGACAGGGTGGGTGGAAACACCATATATTTT; j_gene: TRBJ1-3; v_gene: TRBV7-2; abundance: NA; d_gene: TRBD1
CDR3aa: CASSPTGTRDTEAFF; CDR3nt: TGCGCCAGCAGTCCGACAGGGACGCGCGACACTGAAGCTTTCTTT; j_gene: TRBJ1-1; v_gene: TRBV10-1; abundance: many; d_gene: TRBD1
CDR3aa: CASSWGPPQGGGMKEKLFF; CDR3nt: TGTGCCAGCAGCTGGGGGCCCCCACAGGGCGGAGGTATGAAGGAAAAACTGTTTTTT; j_gene: TRBJ1-4; v_gene: TRBV5-6; abundance: NA; d_gene: NA
CDR3aa: CSASAVGRQTQYF; CDR3nt: TGCAGTGCTAGTGCGGTCGGCAGGCAGACCCAGTACTTC; j_gene: TRBJ2-5; v_gene: TRBV20-1; abundance: few; d_gene: NA
CDR3aa: CASSLNRGHADTQYF; CDR3nt: TGTGCCAGCAGTTTGAACAGGGGGCATGCAGATACGCAGTATTTT; j_gene: TRBJ2-3; v_gene: TRBV12-3/TRBV12-4; abundance: NA; d_gene: TRBD1
CDR3aa: CSAIGLTYNEQFF; CDR3nt: TGCAGTGCCATCGGATTAACCTACAATGAGCAGTTCTTC; j_gene: TRBJ2-1; v_gene: TRBV20-1; abundance: NA; d_gene: NA
CDR3aa: CASSSPGQAGAQYF; CDR3nt: TGTGCCAGCAGTTCACCGGGACAGGCAGGGGCCCAGTACTTC; j_gene: TRBJ2-5; v_gene: TRBV6-5; abundance: NA; d_gene: TRBD1
CDR3aa: CSAGAGTQYF; CDR3nt: TGCAGTGCCGGGGCAGGTACCCAGTACTTC; j_gene: TRBJ2-5; v_gene: TRBV20-1; abundance: NA; d_gene: NA
CDR3aa: CSVVGAVGTEAFF; CDR3nt: TGCAGCGTTGTTGGGGCAGTGGGAACTGAAGCTTTCTTT; j_gene: TRBJ1-1; v_gene: TRBV29-1; abundance: once; d_gene: NA
CDR3aa: CASSRDRGSNEQFF; CDR3nt: TGTGCCAGCAGCCGGGACAGGGGGAGCAATGAGCAGTTCTTC; j_gene: TRBJ2-1; v_gene: TRBV6-5; abundance: NA; d_gene: TRBD1
CDR3aa: CASSLSYLNQPQHF; CDR3nt: TGTGCCAGCAGTTTATCATATCTGAATCAGCCCCAGCATTTT; j_gene: TRBJ1-5; v_gene: TRBV6-2/TRBV6-3; abundance: NA; d_gene: NA
CDR3aa: CASERLGANVLTF; CDR3nt: TGTGCCTCCGAGAGATTGGGGGCCAACGTCCTGACTTTC; j_gene: TRBJ2-6; v_gene: TRBV6-2/TRBV6-3; abundance: NA; d_gene: NA
CDR3aa: CASSYSGFFRSIQPQHF; CDR3nt: TGTGCCAGCAGTTACAGCGGGTTTTTTCGTTCTATTCAGCCCCAGCATTTT; j_gene: TRBJ1-5; v_gene: TRBV6-5; abundance: NA; d_gene: NA
CDR3aa: CASSVLAGGDDGYTF; CDR3nt: TGTGCCAGCAGCGTTCTGGCAGGGGGCGATGATGGCTACACCTTC; j_gene: TRBJ1-2; v_gene: TRBV9; abundance: few; d_gene: TRBD1
CDR3aa: CASTKLAGGVSDTQYF; CDR3nt: TGTGCCAGCACCAAACTAGCGGGAGGTGTCTCAGATACGCAGTATTTT; j_gene: TRBJ2-3; v_gene: TRBV12-3/TRBV12-4; abundance: NA; d_gene: TRBD2
CDR3aa: CASSYSTMGTEAFF; CDR3nt: TGTGCCAGCAGTTACTCGACCATGGGGACTGAAGCTTTCTTT; j_gene: TRBJ1-1; v_gene: TRBV6-5; abundance: NA; d_gene: NA
CDR3aa: CASSPRTGGGNTEAFF; CDR3nt: TGTGCCAGCAGCCCGCGGACAGGGGGCGGGAACACTGAAGCTTTCTTT; j_gene: TRBJ1-1; v_gene: TRBV7-6; abundance: NA; d_gene: TRBD1
CDR3aa: CASSSQSGTEYGYTF; CDR3nt: TGTGCCAGCAGCTCACAATCCGGGACAGAATATGGCTACACCTTC; j_gene: TRBJ1-2; v_gene: TRBV7-3; abundance: NA; d_gene: TRBD1
CDR3aa: CSVRGVGLEQYF; CDR3nt: TGCAGTGTGAGGGGGGTCGGTCTCGAGCAGTACTTC; j_gene: TRBJ2-7; v_gene: TRBV20-1; abundance: NA; d_gene: NA
CDR3aa: CASSSRTGRWDEQFF; CDR3nt: TGTGCCAGCAGTTCCCGGACGGGAAGGTGGGATGAGCAGTTCTTC; j_gene: TRBJ2-1; v_gene: TRBV28; abundance: few; d_gene: NA
CDR3aa: CASSVTSDEQFF; CDR3nt: TGTGCCAGCAGCGTTACTAGCGATGAGCAGTTCTTC; j_gene: TRBJ2-1; v_gene: TRBV9; abundance: NA; d_gene: TRBD2
CDR3aa: CASSLAQGFTDTQYF; CDR3nt: TGTGCCAGCAGCTTAGCGCAGGGTTTCACAGATACGCAGTATTTT; j_gene: TRBJ2-3; v_gene: TRBV7-2; abundance: few; d_gene: NA
CDR3aa: CASSSGTGREQYF; CDR3nt: TGTGCTAGCAGCTCCGGGACAGGACGGGAGCAGTACTTC; j_gene: TRBJ2-5; v_gene: TRBV7-7; abundance: NA; d_gene: TRBD1
CDR3aa: CASSQGFRGHETQYF; CDR3nt: TGTGCCAGCAGCCAAGGATTCAGGGGGCACGAGACCCAGTACTTC; j_gene: TRBJ2-5; v_gene: TRBV4-2; abundance: few; d_gene: TRBD1
CDR3aa: CASSAIQKTNEKLFF; CDR3nt: TGTGCCAGCAGTGCGATACAGAAAACTAATGAAAAACTGTTTTTT; j_gene: TRBJ1-4; v_gene: TRBV2; abundance: NA; d_gene: NA
CDR3aa: CSARRTSGYNEQFF; CDR3nt: TGCAGTGCTAGGCGGACTAGCGGCTACAATGAGCAGTTCTTC; j_gene: TRBJ2-1; v_gene: TRBV20-1; abundance: few; d_gene: TRBD2
CDR3aa: CAIGGGSTDTQYF; CDR3nt: TGTGCCATCGGGGGGGGTAGCACAGATACGCAGTATTTT; j_gene: TRBJ2-3; v_gene: TRBV10-3; abundance: once; d_gene: TRBD2
CDR3aa: CASSLSSSISQRGQYF; CDR3nt: TGTGCCAGCAGTTTATCCTCCTCCATTTCCCAAAGGGGCCAGTACTTC; j_gene: TRBJ2-5; v_gene: TRBV27; abundance: few; d_gene: NA
CDR3aa: CASSQESGGGYEQYF; CDR3nt: TGCGCCAGCAGCCAAGAATCAGGGGGCGGATACGAGCAGTACTTC; j_gene: TRBJ2-7; v_gene: TRBV4-3; abundance: few; d_gene: TRBD1
CDR3aa: CALKRGVYNEQFF; CDR3nt: TGCGCCTTAAAGCGGGGAGTCTACAATGAGCAGTTCTTC; j_gene: TRBJ2-1; v_gene: TRBV20-1; abundance: few; d_gene: TRBD2
CDR3aa: CASRPGGGYNEQFF; CDR3nt: TGCGCCAGCAGGCCCGGGGGGGGTTACAATGAGCAGTTCTTC; j_gene: TRBJ2-1; v_gene: TRBV10-2; abundance: few; d_gene: TRBD2
CDR3aa: CASTPIGSYNEQFF; CDR3nt: TGTGCCAGCACCCCCATCGGATCCTACAATGAGCAGTTCTTC; j_gene: TRBJ2-1; v_gene: TRBV7-2; abundance: NA; d_gene: NA
CDR3aa: CASSLTGPDYNEQFF; CDR3nt: TGCGCCAGCAGCTTGACAGGACCCGACTACAATGAGCAGTTCTTC; j_gene: TRBJ2-1; v_gene: TRBV5-1; abundance: NA; d_gene: NA
CDR3aa: CSATDGGNSPLHF; CDR3nt: TGCAGCGCAACGGACGGCGGAAATTCACCCCTCCACTTT; j_gene: TRBJ1-6; v_gene: TRBV29-1; abundance: few; d_gene: NA
CDR3aa: CSAAGTGNEKLFF; CDR3nt: TGCAGTGCTGCCGGGACAGGGAATGAAAAACTGTTTTTT; j_gene: TRBJ1-4; v_gene: TRBV20-1; abundance: many; d_gene: TRBD1
CDR3aa: CASSPSAGQETQYF; CDR3nt: TGTGCCAGCAGCCCCTCGGCGGGGCAAGAGACCCAGTACTTC; j_gene: TRBJ2-5; v_gene: TRBV7-2; abundance: NA; d_gene: NA
CDR3aa: CASSSRDRTNTEAFF; CDR3nt: TGTGCCAGCAGCTCCCGAGACAGGACGAACACTGAAGCTTTCTTT; j_gene: TRBJ1-1; v_gene: TRBV7-2; abundance: NA; d_gene: NA
CDR3aa: CSARDRTTGQPQHF; CDR3nt: TGCAGTGCTAGAGATCGGACAACGGGTCAGCCCCAGCATTTT; j_gene: TRBJ1-5; v_gene: TRBV20-1; abundance: NA; d_gene: NA
CDR3aa: CASSLGGLTYNEQFF; CDR3nt: TGTGCCAGCAGCTTAGGGGGGCTTACCTACAATGAGCAGTTCTTC; j_gene: TRBJ2-1; v_gene: TRBV7-2; abundance: many; d_gene: NA